This T cell receptor beta chain was obtained from a study of blood T cell repertoires in COVID-19. For the study at large: Samples representing acute and convalescent COVID-19 were sourced from the United States, Italy and Spain. Sources were T cells, B-cell-depleted T cells, or PBMCs; the material itself was cDNA or gDNA.

This CDR3 has 15 amino acids. Per the germline V gene, CDR1 is MGHRA and CDR2 is YSYEKL. Trimming shortened V by 1 base and J by 0 bases, and 7 bases separated the two germline ends. In this sample, this clone turned up a few times. Authors' analysis steps: Amplification of reference gene primers provided the estimated nucleated cell counts. Data came from immunoSEQ multiplex PCR; TCRdb stores just in-frame clones and leaves some out. Clonal size and the V and J genes are those of that table, whereas D and trimming came from the DNA. The sample holds 150,000 to 200,000 clones, approximately 84% seen once.

The origin of this receptor is a woman of 80 years or more with acute or convalescent COVID-19. The specimen was peripheral blood. The chain carries TRBV4-1 and TRBJ2-1; D ambiguous. CDR3 DNA sequence: TGCGCCAGCAGCCAAGCAACGAGCTCCTACAATGAGCAGTTCTTC. It codes for CASSQATSSYNEQFF.